The T cell receptor (beta chain) under discussion was sequenced for a study of T cells in Graves' hyperthyroidism and ophthalmopathy. The germline CDR1 and CDR2 sequences are LGHNA and YSLEER. The CDR3 has 16 amino acids. V dropped 3 bases and J dropped 0 bases, with 12 bases sitting between them. About this clonotype: Its antigen remains unknown.

Study-wide findings and caveats: Blood samples included most of the expanded thyroid clonotypes exceeding 0.001.

There were TCR beta CDR3 regions amplified from RNA transcripts. Initially, a first-round RT-PCR of the TCR CDR3 employed the HTBI primer set. MiXCR was run by TCRdb on the multiplex PCR reads, yielding one entry per CDR3 protein. The sample contains roughly 290,000 distinct CDR3 sequences, 10% to 15% of which appear only once. The receptor comes from a woman aged 30 to 39 with Graves' hyperthyroidism that later progressed to Graves' ophthalmopathy. The rearrangement uses TRBV4-3 and TRBJ2-4; no reliable D call. Sequenced sample: blood. The CDR3 region is CASSQTRLLAKNIQYF. The CDR3 coding sequence is TGCGCCAGCAGCCAGACCCGTTTACTAGCCAAAAACATTCAGTACTTC.